One and the same sample provided the 20 T cell receptor beta chains below, sequenced in a study of T cell responses to AZD1222 COVID-19 vaccine. Profiled with immunoSEQ multiplex PCR; TCRdb holds only in-frame clones, not every one. This sample yields approximately 200,000 clones, of which more than 85% are seen a single time; around 3.6% belongs to the top ten. The input for sequencing was peripheral blood, taken 28 days after the second AZD1222 dose. These receptors originate from an adult who received the AZD1222 COVID-19 vaccine.

CDR3 DNA sequence: TGTGCCAGCACCCCAATGCCTAGCGGGACTAGCACAGATACGCAGTATTTT. This codes for CASTPMPSGTSTDTQYF. The rearrangement joins TRBV4-2 to TRBJ2-3, with 9 positions matching TRBD2. V was clipped by 7 bases and J by 0 bases; unmatched bases: 11. Germline V gene lookup returns CDR1 LGHNA and CDR2 YNFKEQ. This CDR3 has 17 amino acids.

The chain employs TRBV30 and TRBJ1-4; tentatively, D is TRBD1 (5 bases). The CDR3 length is 12 residues. The ends were cut back, 7 bases at V and 6 bases at J, with 12 bases in the middle. From germline, CDR1 is GTSNPN and CDR2 SVGIG (reference sequence). The CDR3, as DNA: TGTGCCTTCCGGGACCTGTATGAAAAACTGTTTTTT. Amino acids: CAFRDLYEKLFF.

The chain combines TRBV30 with TRBJ2-3, with D unresolved. Germline values: CDR1 GTSNPN, CDR2 SVGIG (reference sequence). This CDR3 has 18 residues. V lost 0 bases to trimming and J lost 1 base, with 20 bases between them. CDR3 residues: CAWSVPSPGRWGTDTQYF. CDR3 bases: TGTGCCTGGAGTGTACCGTCCCCCGGGCGATGGGGCACAGATACGCAGTATTTT.

As regards this clone: Other DNA sequences in the same sample also yield this CDR3. The chain is built from TRBV27 and TRBJ2-7; 11 bases are shared with TRBD1. Germline V lookup: CDR1 MNHEY, CDR2 SMNVEV (reference sequence). The length of the CDR3 is 14 residues. The trim removed 5 bases at V and 2 bases at J, leaving 2 bases unmatched. The CDR3 loop is CASSPGQGAYEQYF. The CDR3 nucleotides are TGTGCCAGCAGTCCGGGACAGGGGGCCTACGAGCAGTACTTC.

V gene TRBV4-1 combines with J gene TRBJ1-1, with 9 bases matching TRBD1. V gave up 1 base and J gave up 4 bases; unmatched junction bases: 16. Germline loops: CDR1 MGHRA, CDR2 YSYEKL. The CDR3 runs to 19 residues. The CDR3 DNA follows: TGCGCCAGCAGCCAAGTCATCCCGAGACAGGGGGGTTTTGGCACTGAAGCTTTCTTT. Translating gives CASSQVIPRQGGFGTEAFF.

The chain recombines TRBV7-6 with TRBJ1-2; D remains unclear. The CDR3 runs 15 residues. V was clipped by 3 bases and J by 6 bases, with 17 bases between them. Germline-derived CDR1 and CDR2 are SGHVS and FNYEAQ. This chain's CDR3 is CASSLRSTGIHGYTF. CDR3 coding DNA: TGTGCCAGCAGCTTGAGATCCACGGGGATCCATGGCTACACCTTC. Looking up the rest from reference TRBV7-6 and TRBJ1-2 gives the full variable domain: GAGVSQSPRYKVTKRGQDVALRCDPISGHVSLYWYRQALGQGPEFLTYFNYEAQQDKSGLPNDRFSAERPEGSISTLTIQRTEQRDSAMYRCASSLRSTGIHGYTFGSGTRLTVV.

This clone was recorded once. The CDR3 sequence is CAWRSLAGRNNEQFF. The CDR3 nucleotides read TGTGCCTGGAGGTCCCTAGCGGGTCGTAACAATGAGCAGTTCTTC. The chain couples TRBV30 to TRBJ2-1, with 8 bases fitting TRBD2. The CDR3 sequence is 15 residues long. Germline loops: CDR1 GTSNPN, CDR2 SVGIG (reference sequence). V was clipped by 3 bases and J by 5 bases; unmatched bases: 9.

This rearrangement joins TRBV7-8 to TRBJ1-4, with 7 bases fitting TRBD1. V trimming: 6 bases; J trimming: 7 bases; junction bases outside the gene matches: 8. This CDR3 contains 14 residues. The germline CDR1 and CDR2 sequences are SGHVS and FQNEAQ. CDR3: CASRQGGSGEKLFF. Here the CDR3 DNA reads TGTGCCAGCAGGCAAGGGGGCTCGGGTGAAAAACTGTTTTTT.

CDR3 DNA sequence: TGTGCCAGCTCACCACCACAACCTAAGACAGGCAGCTATGGCTACACCTTC. Amino acids: CASSPPQPKTGSYGYTF. The V call is TRBV18, the J call TRBJ1-2, with D perhaps matching TRBD1 (6 bases). The V gene lost 0 bases and the J gene lost 4 bases, with 18 bases spanning the gap. Germline V lookup: CDR1 KGHSH, CDR2 LQKENI. The CDR3 contains 17 residues.

The table lists this clone with a few counts. This chain links TRBV27 with TRBJ1-2; the match to TRBD1 covers 9 bases. The J segment lost 3 bases and the V segment lost 6 bases, leaving 5 bases of the junction unmatched. Germline CDR1 and CDR2: MNHEY and SMNVEV (reference sequence). The CDR3 length is 14 residues. The CDR3 DNA follows: TGTGCCAGCAGCTCACAGGGGGCTGACTATGGCTACACCTTC. Its protein product is CASSSQGADYGYTF.

The V gene is TRBV10-3, the J gene TRBJ2-1; D is uncertain. The CDR3 sequence is 14 residues long. Germline V gene sequence: CDR1 ENHRY, CDR2 SYGVKD. V gave up 8 bases and J gave up 9 bases, with 20 bases separating them. CDR3 amino acids: CAIASGILSGEQFF. CDR3 in DNA: TGTGCCATCGCGTCAGGAATTTTATCGGGTGAGCAGTTCTTC.

The J gene is TRBJ2-1, the V gene TRBV2; 8 positions match TRBD2. Trimming at V came to 4 bases and at J to 10 bases, leaving 6 bases not matched to a gene. CDR1 and CDR2 from the germline V gene are SNHLY and FYNNEI. CDR3 size: 13 residues. The DNA of the CDR3 is TGTGCCAGCAGTGCTAGCGGGCCGGACGAGCAGTTCTTC. Amino acid sequence: CASSASGPDEQFF.

The chain couples TRBV2 to TRBJ2-7, with D hard to call. The germline gives CDR1 SNHLY, CDR2 FYNNEI. V dropped 4 bases and J dropped 0 bases, with 7 bases sitting between them. This CDR3 is 13 amino acids long. The CDR3 DNA is TGTGCCAGCAGTGCCGGCTTCTCCTACGAGCAGTACTTC. Protein product: CASSAGFSYEQYF.

J is TRBJ2-3 and V is TRBV9, with D perhaps matching TRBD1 or TRBD2 (5 bases each). V was clipped by 2 bases and J by 4 bases, with 8 bases between them. The germline V gene encodes CDR1 SGDLS and CDR2 YYNGEE. The CDR3 is 13 amino acids. The CDR3 coding sequence is TGTGCCAGCAGCGTCCGGGACGCAGATACGCAGTATTTT. The encoded protein is CASSVRDADTQYF.

V gene TRBV4-2 combines with J gene TRBJ2-5; the match to TRBD2 covers 13 bases. The germline V gene encodes CDR1 LGHNA and CDR2 YNFKEQ. The CDR3 extends over 15 amino acids. V trimming: 4 bases; J trimming: 9 bases; junction bases outside the gene matches: 8. As DNA, the CDR3 is TGTGCCAGCAGCCCTGAGGGGACTAGCGGGGCGCCCCAGTACTTC. It translates to CASSPEGTSGAPQYF.

The rearrangement links TRBV18 to TRBJ2-6, with unresolved D. V shed 6 bases and J shed 0 bases, with 9 bases lying between them. The CDR3 spans 15 residues. The germline V gene encodes CDR1 KGHSH and CDR2 LQKENI. CDR3 sequence (DNA): TGTGCCAGCTCGTCGACGGACTCTGGGGCCAACGTCCTGACTTTC. Translated, it gives CASSSTDSGANVLTF.

The chain employs TRBV5-1 and TRBJ2-1, with 7 positions matching TRBD2. Germline V gene sequence: CDR1 SGHRS, CDR2 YFSETQ. The CDR3 runs to 14 residues. V trimming: 9 bases; J trimming: 6 bases; junction bases outside the gene matches: 12. The CDR3: CATAPGLSTNEQFF. The CDR3 coding sequence is TGCGCCACCGCCCCGGGACTATCTACCAATGAGCAGTTCTTC.

This clone was detected only a few times. V gene TRBV9 combines with J gene TRBJ2-5; tentative D call: TRBD1 (6 bases). The germline V gene has CDR1 SGDLS and CDR2 YYNGEE. Trimming pared 0 bases from V and 5 bases from J, leaving 8 bases between. The CDR3 is 13 residues long. Written as DNA, the CDR3 is TGTGCCAGCAGCGTAGGACAGGCGGAGACCCAGTACTTC. It specifies CASSVGQAETQYF.

The chain couples TRBV7-8 to TRBJ2-3, with a possible D match to TRBD1 (6 bases). The V gene lost 3 bases and the J gene lost 1 base, with 8 bases spanning the gap. The CDR3 loop spans 14 amino acids. Germline values: CDR1 SGHVS, CDR2 FQNEAQ. The CDR3: CASSFPGGTDTQYF. The DNA for the CDR3 is TGTGCCAGCAGCTTCCCAGGGGGCACAGATACGCAGTATTTT.

The chain has TRBV30 and TRBJ1-5; D is possibly TRBD1 (5 bases). With 5 bases removed from V and 2 bases from J, the gap between germline ends came to 10 bases. The CDR3 runs to 13 residues. Germline CDR1 GTSNPN, CDR2 SVGIG (reference sequence). The CDR3 DNA is TGTGCCTGGGCCGACAGTGGCAATCAGCCCCAGCATTTT. This gives the protein CAWADSGNQPQHF.